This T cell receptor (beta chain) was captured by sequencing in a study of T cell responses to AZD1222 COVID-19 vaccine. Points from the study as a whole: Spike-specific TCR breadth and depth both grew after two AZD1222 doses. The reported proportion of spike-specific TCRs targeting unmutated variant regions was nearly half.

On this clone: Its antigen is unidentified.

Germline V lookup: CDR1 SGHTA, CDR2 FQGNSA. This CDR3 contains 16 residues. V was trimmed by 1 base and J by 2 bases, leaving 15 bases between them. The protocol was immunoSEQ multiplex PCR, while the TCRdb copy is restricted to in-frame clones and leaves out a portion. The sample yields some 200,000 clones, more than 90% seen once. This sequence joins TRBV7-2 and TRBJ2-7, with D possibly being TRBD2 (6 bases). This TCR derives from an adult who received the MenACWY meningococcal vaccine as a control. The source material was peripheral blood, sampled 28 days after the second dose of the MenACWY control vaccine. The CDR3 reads CASSLEVGVAAYEQYF. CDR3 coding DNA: TGTGCCAGCAGCTTAGAGGTGGGAGTAGCGGCCTACGAGCAGTACTTC.